One and the same sample provided the 9 T cell receptor beta chains below, sequenced in a study of T cell responses to AZD1222 COVID-19 vaccine. Clones were read by immunoSEQ multiplex PCR, and TCRdb kept only the in-frame ones, dropping some. The sample has 120,000 to 150,000 clones; approximately 91% are singletons. The specimen comprised peripheral blood, sampled 28 days after the second AZD1222 dose. These receptors were taken from an adult who received the AZD1222 COVID-19 vaccine.

This chain joins TRBV28 and TRBJ2-1; TRBD1 might be the D (6 bases). CDR3 length: 11 amino acids. Between the trimmed V and J ends, which lost 6 bases and 11 bases, there was a span of 11 bases. Germline V gives CDR1 MDHEN, CDR2 SYDVKM. The CDR3 spells CASRTQGKQFF. In DNA form, the CDR3 reads TGTGCCAGCAGGACCCAGGGGAAGCAGTTCTTC.

The chain is built from TRBV27 and TRBJ2-7; D possibly corresponds to TRBD1 (6 bases). The CDR3 runs to 14 residues. Germline-derived CDR1 and CDR2 are MNHEY and SMNVEV (reference sequence). V dropped 5 bases and J dropped 2 bases, with 13 bases sitting between them. DNA of the CDR3: TGTGCCAGCAGTCCCGCACAGGGCACCTACGAGCAGTACTTC. Its translation: CASSPAQGTYEQYF.

The chain links TRBV11-3 to TRBJ2-1, with 7 positions matching TRBD2. Germline V gene lookup returns CDR1 SGHNT and CDR2 YENEEA. The CDR3 is 18 amino acids. V lost 3 bases and J lost 8; bases outside the gene matches: 19. CDR3 sequence (DNA): TGTGCCAGCAGCTTCGGGACTAAGGGGATGAGGGTCGGCGATGAGCAGTTCTTC. Protein sequence: CASSFGTKGMRVGDEQFF.

This chain uses TRBV7-3 with TRBJ2-1; 12 bases line up with TRBD2. J lost 9 bases, V lost 2 bases, and 5 bases had no gene match. The CDR3 spans 15 residues. The germline V gene encodes CDR1 SGHTA and CDR2 FQGTGA. Here the CDR3 DNA reads TGTGCCAGCAGCTTAGCTAGCGGGAGGGCATCTGAGCAGTTCTTC. Protein product: CASSLASGRASEQFF.

The genes are TRBV24-1 and TRBJ2-1, with 12 bases matching TRBD2. Germline values: CDR1 KGHDR, CDR2 SFDVKD. CDR3 length equals 19 residues. V shed 6 bases, J shed 6 bases, and the junction held 17 bases outside the gene matches. This CDR3 reads CATSNPLPSGRAPVNEQFF. The CDR3 DNA follows: TGTGCCACCAGTAATCCCCTTCCTAGCGGGAGGGCCCCGGTCAATGAGCAGTTCTTC.

This clone was counted a single time. This rearrangement joins TRBV28 to TRBJ1-2; D is unclear. V gave up 0 bases and J gave up 6 bases, with 8 bases separating them. CDR1 MDHEN and CDR2 SYDVKM come from the germline V gene. The CDR3 covers 13 residues. The CDR3 here is CASSLWGRDGYTF. In nucleotides, the CDR3 is TGTGCCAGCAGTTTATGGGGAAGGGATGGCTACACCTTC.

The CDR3 is CASSQGTAGYGYTF. The CDR3 nucleotides read TGTGCCAGCAGCCAAGGAACGGCAGGGTATGGCTACACCTTC. V usage is TRBV4-2 and J usage is TRBJ1-2, with TRBD1 as a possible D gene (5 bases). The CDR3 has 14 amino acids. CDR1 is LGHNA and CDR2 is YNFKEQ in the germline V gene. Trimming removed 1 base from V and 5 bases from J, with 11 bases in between.

The chain recombines TRBV30 with TRBJ1-5, with 9 bases identical to TRBD1. The CDR3 is 14 amino acids. Germline-derived CDR1 and CDR2 are GTSNPN and SVGIG (reference sequence). V gave up 1 base and J gave up 6 bases; unmatched junction bases: 4. Written as DNA, the CDR3 is TGTGCCTGGAGTGGCGGACAGGGGACTCAGCCCCAGCATTTT. This sequence encodes CAWSGGQGTQPQHF.

The CDR3 spells CASSMHTEAFF. CDR3 coding DNA: TGTGCCAGTAGTATGCACACTGAAGCTTTCTTT. The chain combines TRBV19 with TRBJ1-1; D is unclear. Trimming removed 3 bases at V and 3 bases at J, with 2 bases between. Germline CDR1 is LNHDA and CDR2 is SQIVND (reference sequence). The CDR3 totals 11 residues.